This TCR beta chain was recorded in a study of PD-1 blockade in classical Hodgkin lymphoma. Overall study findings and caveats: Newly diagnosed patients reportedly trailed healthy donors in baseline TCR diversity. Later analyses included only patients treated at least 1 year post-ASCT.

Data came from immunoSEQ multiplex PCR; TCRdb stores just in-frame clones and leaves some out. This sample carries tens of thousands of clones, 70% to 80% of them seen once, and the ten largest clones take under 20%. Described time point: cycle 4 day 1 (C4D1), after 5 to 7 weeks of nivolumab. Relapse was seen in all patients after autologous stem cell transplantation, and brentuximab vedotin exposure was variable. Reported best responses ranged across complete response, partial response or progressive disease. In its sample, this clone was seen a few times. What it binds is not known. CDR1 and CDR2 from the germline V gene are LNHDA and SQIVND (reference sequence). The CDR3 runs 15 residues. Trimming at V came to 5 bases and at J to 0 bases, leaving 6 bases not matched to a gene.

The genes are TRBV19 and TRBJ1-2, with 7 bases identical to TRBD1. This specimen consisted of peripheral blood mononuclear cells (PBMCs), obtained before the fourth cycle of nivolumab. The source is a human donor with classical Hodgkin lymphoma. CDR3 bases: TGTGCCAGTAGTCCAACAGGGGCCGCTAACTATGGCTACACCTTC. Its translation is CASSPTGAANYGYTF.